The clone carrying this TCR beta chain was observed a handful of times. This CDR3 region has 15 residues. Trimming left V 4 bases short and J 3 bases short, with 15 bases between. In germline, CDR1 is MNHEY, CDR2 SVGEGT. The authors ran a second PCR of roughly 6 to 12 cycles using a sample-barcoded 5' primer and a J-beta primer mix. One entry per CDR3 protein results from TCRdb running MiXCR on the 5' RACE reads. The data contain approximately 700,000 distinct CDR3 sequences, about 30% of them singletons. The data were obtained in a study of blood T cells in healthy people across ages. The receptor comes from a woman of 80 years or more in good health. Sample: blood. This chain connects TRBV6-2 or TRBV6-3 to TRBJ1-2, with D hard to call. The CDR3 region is CASSFTGSQYYGYTF. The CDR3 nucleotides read TGTGCCAGCAGTTTCACGGGGTCACAATACTATGGCTACACCTTC.